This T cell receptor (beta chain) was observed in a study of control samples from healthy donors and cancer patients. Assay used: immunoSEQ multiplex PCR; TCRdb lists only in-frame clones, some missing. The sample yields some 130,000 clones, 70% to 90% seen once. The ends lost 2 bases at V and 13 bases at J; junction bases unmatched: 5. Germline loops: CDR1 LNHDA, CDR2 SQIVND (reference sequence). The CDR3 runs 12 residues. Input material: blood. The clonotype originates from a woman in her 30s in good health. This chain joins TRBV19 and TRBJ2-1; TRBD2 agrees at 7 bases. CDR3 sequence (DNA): TGTGCCAGTAGTATAACGACTAGCAACCAGTTCTTC. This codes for CASSITTSNQFF.